The source of this TCR beta chain is a study of blood T cells in healthy people across ages. Combining a sample-barcoded 5' primer with a J-beta primer mix, a second PCR ran for 7 to 11 cycles. TCRdb independently ran MiXCR on the 5' RACE reads; one entry per CDR3 protein. The data show over a million distinct CDR3 sequences, roughly 59% seen once. General study findings and limits: Percentage of naive T cells showed a strong correlation with TCR beta diversity.

This clonotype was detected once. The antigen is unknown. The V end was cut by 8 bases, the J end by 7 bases, with 24 bases between. CDR3 length equals 16 residues. The V gene's germline CDR1 is MNHNY and CDR2 SVGAGI (reference sequence). Sequences were obtained from blood. The gene calls are TRBV6-6 and TRBJ1-5, with D possibly matching TRBD1 (5 bases). The receptor comes from a man between 18 and 35 years old in good health. CDR3 loop: CASGTQDPYIRQPQHF. The CDR3 DNA follows: TGTGCCAGCGGGACTCAGGACCCCTACATCAGACAGCCCCAGCATTTT.